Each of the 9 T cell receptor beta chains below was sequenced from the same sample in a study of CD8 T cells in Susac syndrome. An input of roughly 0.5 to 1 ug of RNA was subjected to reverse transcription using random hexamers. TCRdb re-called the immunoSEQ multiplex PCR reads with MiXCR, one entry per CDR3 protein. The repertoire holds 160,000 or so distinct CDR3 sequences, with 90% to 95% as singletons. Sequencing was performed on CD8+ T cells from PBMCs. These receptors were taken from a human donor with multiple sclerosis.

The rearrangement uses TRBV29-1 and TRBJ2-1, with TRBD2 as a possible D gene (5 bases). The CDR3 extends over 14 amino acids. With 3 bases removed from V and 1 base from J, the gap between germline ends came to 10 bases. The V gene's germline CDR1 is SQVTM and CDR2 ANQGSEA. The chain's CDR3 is CSVDGTGSYNEQFF. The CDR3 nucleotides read TGCAGCGTTGATGGAACGGGGTCCTACAATGAGCAGTTCTTC.

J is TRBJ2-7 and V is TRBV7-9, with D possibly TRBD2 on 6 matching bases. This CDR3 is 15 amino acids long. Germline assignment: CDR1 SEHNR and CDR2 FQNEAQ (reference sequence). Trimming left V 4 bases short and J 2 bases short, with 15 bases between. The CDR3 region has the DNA TGTGCCAGCAGCTCACTGGAGGGGAAAACCTACGAGCAGTACTTC. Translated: CASSSLEGKTYEQYF.

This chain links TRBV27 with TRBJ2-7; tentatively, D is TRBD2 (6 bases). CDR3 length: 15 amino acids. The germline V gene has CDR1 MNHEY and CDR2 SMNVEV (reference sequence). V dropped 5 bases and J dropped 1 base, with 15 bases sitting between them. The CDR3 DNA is TGTGCCAGCAGTGCTAGCGTTTTCATTTCCTACGAGCAGTACTTC. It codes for CASSASVFISYEQYF.

The CDR3 DNA is TGCAGTGCTAGAGACAGTCGTAGCGGGGTACCATACGAGCAGTACTTC. Translated, it gives CSARDSRSGVPYEQYF. This chain joins TRBV20-1 and TRBJ2-7; TRBD2 matches 8 bases. The CDR3 is made up of 16 amino acids. V lost 0 bases, J lost 4 bases, and 11 bases stayed unmatched. Germline loops: CDR1 DFQATT, CDR2 SNEGSKA (reference sequence).

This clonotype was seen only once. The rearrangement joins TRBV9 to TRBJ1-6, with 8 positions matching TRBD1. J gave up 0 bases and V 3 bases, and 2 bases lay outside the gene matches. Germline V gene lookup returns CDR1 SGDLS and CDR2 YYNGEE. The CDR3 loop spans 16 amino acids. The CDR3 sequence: CASSGDRSSYNSPLHF. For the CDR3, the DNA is TGTGCCAGCAGCGGGGACAGGAGCTCCTATAATTCACCCCTCCACTTT.

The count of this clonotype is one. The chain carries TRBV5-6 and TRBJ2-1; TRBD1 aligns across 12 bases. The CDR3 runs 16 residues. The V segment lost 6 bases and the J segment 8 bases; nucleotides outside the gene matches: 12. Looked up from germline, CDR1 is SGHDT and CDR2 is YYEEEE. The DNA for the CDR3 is TGTGCCAGCACGGACGCCGGGACAGGGGGCGCGGATGAGCAGTTCTTC. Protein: CASTDAGTGGADEQFF. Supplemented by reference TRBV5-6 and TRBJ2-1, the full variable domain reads DAGVTQSPTHLIKTRGQQVTLRCSPKSGHDTVSWYQQALGQGPQFIFQYYEEEERQRGNFPDRFSGHQFPNYSSELNVNALLLGDSALYLCASTDAGTGGADEQFFGPGTRLTVL.

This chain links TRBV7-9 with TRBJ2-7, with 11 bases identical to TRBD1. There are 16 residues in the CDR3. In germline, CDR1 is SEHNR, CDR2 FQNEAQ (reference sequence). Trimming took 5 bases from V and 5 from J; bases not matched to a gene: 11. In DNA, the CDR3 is TGTGCCAGCAGCGCTTTAGGGGGACAGGGGGACGACGAGCAGTACTTC. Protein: CASSALGGQGDDEQYF. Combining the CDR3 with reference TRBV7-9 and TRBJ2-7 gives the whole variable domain DTGVSQNPRHKITKRGQNVTFRCDPISEHNRLYWYRQTLGQGPEFLTYFQNEAQLEKSRLLSDRFSAERPKGSFSTLEIQRTEQGDSAMYLCASSALGGQGDDEQYFGPGTRLTVT.

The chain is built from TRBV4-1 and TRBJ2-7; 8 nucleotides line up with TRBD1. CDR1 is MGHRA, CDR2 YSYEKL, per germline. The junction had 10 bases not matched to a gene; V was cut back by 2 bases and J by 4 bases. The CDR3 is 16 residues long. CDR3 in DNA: TGCGCCAGCAGCCAAATGACAGGGGCCAGTAAGTACGAGCAGTACTTC. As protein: CASSQMTGASKYEQYF.

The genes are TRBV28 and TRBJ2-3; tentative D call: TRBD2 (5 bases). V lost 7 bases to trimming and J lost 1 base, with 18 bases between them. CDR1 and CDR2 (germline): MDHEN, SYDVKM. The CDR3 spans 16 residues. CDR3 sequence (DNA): TGTGCCAGCACCCCCGGGATCGGGCGCGGCACAGATACGCAGTATTTT. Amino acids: CASTPGIGRGTDTQYF.